What follows are 24 T cell receptor beta chains derived from one specimen sequenced in a study of graft-versus-host responses after intestinal transplantation. Their antigens are not known. Clones were read by immunoSEQ multiplex PCR, and TCRdb kept only the in-frame ones, dropping some. Altogether about 120,000 clones are present, 90% to 95% being singletons, with the ten largest covering around 3.3%. Sequencing used unstimulated CD8+ T cells sorted from spleen or lymph node cells, obtained before intestinal transplant. Every receptor here comes from a human donor who received an intestinal transplant.

V and J are TRBV27 and TRBJ1-4; D might be TRBD1 (6 bases). This CDR3 is 15 amino acids long. Germline values: CDR1 MNHEY, CDR2 SMNVEV (reference sequence). Trimming left V 0 bases short and J 3 bases short, with 8 bases between. The CDR3 region is CASSLSTGANEKLFF. For the CDR3, the DNA is TGTGCCAGCAGTTTATCGACAGGTGCTAATGAAAAACTGTTTTTT.

The V call is TRBV6-5, the J call TRBJ2-7; D remains unclear. Trimming stripped 4 bases from V and 2 bases from J, with 6 bases between. Germline CDR1 reads MNHEY; CDR2 reads SVGAGI. The length of the CDR3 is 12 residues. The CDR3 is CASSSDTYEQYF. In DNA, the CDR3 is TGTGCCAGCAGTTCGGATACCTACGAGCAGTACTTC.

The chain recombines TRBV10-3 with TRBJ2-1, with D possibly TRBD2 on 6 matching bases. Trimming removed 0 bases at V and 4 bases at J, with 10 bases between. This CDR3 region has 15 residues. The germline gives CDR1 ENHRY, CDR2 SYGVKD. DNA for the CDR3: TGTGCCATCAGTGAGTCGGGTGGGGGGTACAATGAGCAGTTCTTC. The encoded protein is CAISESGGGYNEQFF.

The rearrangement uses TRBV5-1 and TRBJ1-2; possibly TRBD1 for D (6 bases). V lost 3 bases to trimming and J lost 6 bases, with 24 bases between them. The CDR3 runs to 17 residues. CDR1 is SGHRS and CDR2 is YFSETQ in the germline V gene. The CDR3 spells CASSWSAGGRVIHGYTF. CDR3 coding DNA: TGCGCCAGCAGCTGGAGCGCCGGGGGGCGTGTGATCCATGGCTACACCTTC. Supplemented by reference TRBV5-1 and TRBJ1-2, the full variable domain reads KAGVTQTPRYLIKTRGQQVTLSCSPISGHRSVSWYQQTPGQGLQFLFEYFSETQRNKGNFPGRFSGRQFSNSRSEMNVSTLELGDSALYLCASSWSAGGRVIHGYTFGSGTRLTVV.

This clone was observed a few times. The rearrangement links TRBV6-6 to TRBJ1-5; tentative D call: TRBD1 (5 bases). The CDR3 has 13 residues. V was cut by 6 bases and J by 3 bases, with 9 bases left in between. Germline lookup yields CDR1 MNHNY and CDR2 SVGAGI (reference sequence). CDR3 protein: CASSQGYNQPQHF. The CDR3, as DNA: TGTGCCAGCAGCCAGGGCTACAATCAGCCCCAGCATTTT.

V and J are TRBV28 and TRBJ2-1, with TRBD2 matching 8 bases. Germline-derived CDR1 and CDR2 are MDHEN and SYDVKM. The CDR3 extends over 15 amino acids. V shed 6 bases and J 2 bases; nucleotides not matched to a gene: 6. CDR3 protein: CASRNGRATYNEQFF. The DNA for the CDR3 is TGTGCCAGCAGGAACGGGAGGGCGACCTACAATGAGCAGTTCTTC.

This clone came up once. CDR3 sequence (DNA): TGTGCCAGCAGTTTACGGGACGTTAGGACATCCGCCTACGAGCAGTACTTC. Amino acids: CASSLRDVRTSAYEQYF. The chain is built from TRBV27 and TRBJ2-7, with D perhaps being TRBD1 or TRBD2 (5 bases each). The germline V gene encodes CDR1 MNHEY and CDR2 SMNVEV (reference sequence). V lost 2 bases, J lost 2 bases, and 19 bases lay in between. The CDR3 extends over 17 amino acids.

V gene TRBV10-3 combines with J gene TRBJ2-3, with TRBD1 matching over 10 bases. With 7 bases clipped from V and 2 bases from J, the junction kept 3 bases outside the gene matches. The CDR3 runs to 14 residues. Germline assignment: CDR1 ENHRY and CDR2 SYGVKD. CDR3: CAITGQGDTDTQYF. The CDR3 DNA reads as TGTGCCATCACTGGACAGGGGGACACAGATACGCAGTATTTT.

The chain is built from TRBV29-1 and TRBJ2-7, with 9 bases matching TRBD1. J was trimmed by 4 bases and V by 4 bases; bases with no gene match: 8. This CDR3 contains 14 residues. The germline V gene has CDR1 SQVTM and CDR2 ANQGSEA. The CDR3 nucleotides are TGCAGCGTTGTTCCACAGGGGGCAGGGTACGAGCAGTACTTC. Translated, it gives CSVVPQGAGYEQYF.

This clone showed up just once. CDR3 loop: CASSHPTGYEQYF. CDR3 bases: TGTGCCAGCAGTCATCCCACCGGCTACGAGCAGTACTTC. The chain combines TRBV7-2 with TRBJ2-7; D unresolved. V gave up 6 bases and J gave up 3 bases, with 12 bases separating them. Germline-derived CDR1 and CDR2 are SGHTA and FQGNSA. This CDR3 region has 13 residues. Full variable domain (remainder filled in from reference TRBV7-2 and TRBJ2-7): GAGVSQSPSNKVTEKGKDVELRCDPISGHTALYWYRQSLGQGLEFLIYFQGNSAPDKSGLPSDRFSAERTGGSVSTLTIQRTQQEDSAVYLCASSHPTGYEQYFGPGTRLTVT.

This clone appeared a single time. The genes are TRBV11-1 and TRBJ2-7; unclear D gene. The CDR3 length is 16 residues. Germline lookup yields CDR1 SGHAT and CDR2 FQDESV (reference sequence). V lost 4 bases, J lost 0 bases, and 16 bases lay in between. The CDR3 bases are TGTGCCAGCAGCTCTAGGGATGAGCTCAACTCCTACGAGCAGTACTTC. Translation: CASSSRDELNSYEQYF.

The chain recombines TRBV19 with TRBJ2-6; D not certain. Germline V CDR1 and CDR2: LNHDA, SQIVND (reference sequence). Trimming pared 4 bases from V and 4 bases from J, leaving 5 bases between. The CDR3 extends over 13 amino acids. The CDR3 sequence: CASSNGGANVLTF. CDR3 DNA: TGTGCCAGTAGTAATGGCGGGGCCAACGTCCTGACTTTC.

The chain has TRBV6-1 and TRBJ2-1, with 7 bases identical to TRBD2. CDR1 is MNHNS, CDR2 SASEGT, per germline. J was trimmed by 5 bases and V by 2 bases; bases with no gene match: 9. This CDR3 spans 16 amino acids. Here the CDR3 DNA reads TGTGCCAGCAGTGAACTGGGGCTAGCGGTGAACAATGAGCAGTTCTTC. Its protein is CASSELGLAVNNEQFF.

This chain links TRBV19 with TRBJ2-1; D uncertain. Looked up from germline, CDR1 is LNHDA and CDR2 is SQIVND (reference sequence). CDR3 length: 16 residues. V lost 3 bases and J 7 bases, leaving 19 bases between the germline ends. This CDR3 is CASSIGILSLGNEQFF. The CDR3 nucleotides are TGTGCCAGTAGTATTGGGATTTTATCGCTGGGGAATGAGCAGTTCTTC.

On this clone itself: One end of the junction varies from germline; a read error may be responsible. The V call is TRBV7-9, the J call TRBJ1-3; TRBD1 matches 9 bases. CDR1 SEHNR and CDR2 FQNEAQ come from the germline V gene (reference sequence). The CDR3 has 12 residues. The CDR3 loop reads CASSLGGQGHSF. CDR3 nucleotides: TGTGCCAGCAGCTTAGGGGGACAGGGCCACTCTTTT.

This chain uses TRBV28 with TRBJ1-4; possibly TRBD1 for D (5 bases). Trimming took 1 base from V and 6 from J, leaving 12 bases between them. Germline CDR1 reads MDHEN; CDR2 reads SYDVKM. The CDR3 loop spans 15 amino acids. This CDR3 reads CASSLSGGGDEKLFF. For the CDR3, the DNA is TGTGCCAGCAGTTTATCCGGGGGAGGTGATGAAAAACTGTTTTTT.

The chain employs TRBV15 and TRBJ1-2, with D perhaps TRBD1 (5 bases). Germline CDR1 and CDR2: LNHNV and YYDKDF (reference sequence). The V end lost 0 bases, the J end lost 6 bases, and 11 bases lay between the germline ends. CDR3 length equals 14 residues. CDR3 protein: CATSREGVGDGYTF. The CDR3 bases are TGTGCCACCAGCAGAGAGGGGGTGGGGGATGGCTACACCTTC.

This clone has just a few counts. Other DNA sequences from this sample encode an identical CDR3 as well. The genes are TRBV7-9 and TRBJ2-7; D is ambiguous. V was shortened by 4 bases and J by 4 bases, with 8 bases between the two germline ends. The CDR3 spans 12 residues. Germline V lookup: CDR1 SEHNR, CDR2 FQNEAQ (reference sequence). CDR3 protein: CASSSATYEQYF. Written as DNA, the CDR3 is TGTGCCAGCAGCTCCGCAACTTACGAGCAGTACTTC. Variable domain in full (rest from reference TRBV7-9 and TRBJ2-7): DTGVSQNPRHKITKRGQNVTFRCDPISEHNRLYWYRQTLGQGPEFLTYFQNEAQLEKSRLLSDRFSAERPKGSFSTLEIQRTEQGDSAMYLCASSSATYEQYFGPGTRLTVT.

The CDR3 bases are TGCGCCAGCAGCCATGGAGGGACCACAGATACGCAGTATTTT. The encoded protein is CASSHGGTTDTQYF. V and J are TRBV4-3 and TRBJ2-3, with D maybe TRBD2 (6 bases). CDR3 length: 14 residues. The V end lost 3 bases, the J end lost 2 bases, and 9 bases lay between the germline ends. Germline loops: CDR1 LGHNA, CDR2 YSLEER.

The chain's CDR3 is CASSPYSGANVLTF. DNA of the CDR3: TGTGCCAGTTCACCGTACTCTGGGGCCAACGTCCTGACTTTC. The rearrangement links TRBV27 to TRBJ2-6, with D hard to call. This CDR3 is built from 14 residues. Germline V gives CDR1 MNHEY, CDR2 SMNVEV (reference sequence). Deletions cut 9 bases from V and 0 bases from J, with 9 bases between. Variable domain in full (rest from reference TRBV27 and TRBJ2-6): EAQVTQNPRYLITVTGKKLTVTCSQNMNHEYMSWYRQDPGLGLRQIYYSMNVEVTDKGDVPEGYKVSRKEKRNFPLILESPSPNQTSLYFCASSPYSGANVLTFGAGSRLTVL.

The chain recombines TRBV5-6 with TRBJ1-1; unclear D gene. Germline V gives CDR1 SGHDT, CDR2 YYEEEE. This CDR3 comprises 14 residues. The V end was cut by 2 bases, the J end by 1 base, with 9 bases between. CDR3: CASSFPTENTEAFF. CDR3 bases: TGTGCCAGCAGCTTTCCGACGGAGAACACTGAAGCTTTCTTT. Full variable domain (outside the CDR3, taken from reference TRBV5-6 and TRBJ1-1): DAGVTQSPTHLIKTRGQQVTLRCSPKSGHDTVSWYQQALGQGPQFIFQYYEEEERQRGNFPDRFSGHQFPNYSSELNVNALLLGDSALYLCASSFPTENTEAFFGQGTRLTVV.

The chain combines TRBV7-2 with TRBJ2-1, with D possibly matching TRBD2 (6 bases). V lost 5 bases and J 2 bases, leaving 13 bases between the germline ends. Germline CDR1 is SGHTA and CDR2 is FQGNSA. This CDR3 contains 15 residues. The CDR3: CASSPTAGTYNEQFF. The CDR3 nucleotides read TGTGCCAGCAGCCCCACGGCGGGGACCTACAATGAGCAGTTCTTC.

The gene calls are TRBV7-9 and TRBJ2-7, with 13 bases matching TRBD2. The V gene end was trimmed by 2 bases and the J gene end by 3 bases; junction bases not matched to a gene: 7. The germline V gene encodes CDR1 SEHNR and CDR2 FQNEAQ (reference sequence). The CDR3 runs to 17 residues. CDR3 protein: CASSLKVGLAGLYEQYF. The CDR3 coding sequence is TGTGCCAGCAGCTTAAAGGTGGGACTAGCGGGGCTCTACGAGCAGTACTTC.

The chain uses TRBV9 and TRBJ2-3; D is perhaps TRBD1 or TRBD2 (5 bases each). Trimming left V 0 bases short and J 6 bases short, with 20 bases between. Germline CDR1 reads SGDLS; CDR2 reads YYNGEE. The CDR3 has 17 amino acids. The DNA for the CDR3 is TGTGCCAGCAGCGTAGCGCTGTCGACTGGGACCTCGGATACGCAGTATTTT. Protein product: CASSVALSTGTSDTQYF. Variable domain in full (rest from reference TRBV9 and TRBJ2-3): DSGVTQTPKHLITATGQRVTLRCSPRSGDLSVYWYQQSLDQGLQFLIQYYNGEERAKGNILERFSAQQFPDLHSELNLSSLELGDSALYFCASSVALSTGTSDTQYFGPGTRLTVL.